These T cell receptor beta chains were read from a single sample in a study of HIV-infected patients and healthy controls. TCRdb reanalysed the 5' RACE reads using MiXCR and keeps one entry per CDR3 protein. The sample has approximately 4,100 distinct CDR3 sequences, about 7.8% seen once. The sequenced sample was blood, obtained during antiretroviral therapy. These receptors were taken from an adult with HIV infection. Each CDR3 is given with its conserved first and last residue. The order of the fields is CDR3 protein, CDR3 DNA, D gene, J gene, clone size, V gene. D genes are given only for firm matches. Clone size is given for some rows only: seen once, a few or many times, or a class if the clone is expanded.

cdr3_aa: CAISEEGTTDTQYF
cdr3_nt: TGTGCCATCAGTGAGGAGGGGACTACAGATACGCAGTATTTT
d_call: -
j_call: TRBJ2-3
clone_size: medium-sized
v_call: TRBV10-3

cdr3_aa: CASSSSGGAEQFF
cdr3_nt: TGTGCCAGCAGCTCTTCAGGGGGCGCTGAGCAGTTCTTC
d_call: TRBD1
j_call: TRBJ2-1
clone_size: medium-sized
v_call: TRBV12-3/TRBV12-4

cdr3_aa: CASSQAASQETQYF
cdr3_nt: TGTGCCAGCAGCCAAGCGGCAAGCCAAGAGACCCAGTACTTC
d_call: -
j_call: TRBJ2-5
clone_size: medium-sized
v_call: TRBV3-1

cdr3_aa: CATRMGQSNQPQHF
cdr3_nt: TGTGCCACCCGGATGGGACAGTCCAATCAGCCCCAGCATTTT
d_call: TRBD1
j_call: TRBJ1-5
clone_size: many
v_call: TRBV19

cdr3_aa: CASSLSYPYGLFGYTF
cdr3_nt: TGTGCCAGCAGCTTGTCCTACCCTTATGGACTTTTTGGCTACACCTTC
d_call: -
j_call: TRBJ1-2
clone_size: many
v_call: TRBV5-5

cdr3_aa: CSAGQGVRETQYF
cdr3_nt: TGCAGCGCCGGACAGGGGGTACGGGAGACCCAGTACTTC
d_call: TRBD1
j_call: TRBJ2-5
clone_size: medium-sized
v_call: TRBV29-1

cdr3_aa: CASAAQSSSNSPLHF
cdr3_nt: TGTGCCAGCGCAGCGCAGAGCTCCTCTAATTCACCCCTCCACTTT
d_call: -
j_call: TRBJ1-6
clone_size: many
v_call: TRBV12-3/TRBV12-4

cdr3_aa: CSAQSRSQLYEQYF
cdr3_nt: TGCAGTGCCCAGTCTCGGTCCCAGCTCTACGAGCAGTACTTC
d_call: -
j_call: TRBJ2-7
clone_size: medium-sized
v_call: TRBV20-1

cdr3_aa: CASSLNRAYNEQFF
cdr3_nt: TGTGCCAGCAGTCTCAACAGGGCTTACAATGAGCAGTTCTTC
d_call: -
j_call: TRBJ2-1
clone_size: medium-sized
v_call: TRBV27

cdr3_aa: CASSLAASESYEQYF
cdr3_nt: TGTGCCAGCAGCTTAGCGGCTAGTGAGAGCTACGAGCAGTACTTC
d_call: -
j_call: TRBJ2-7
clone_size: few
v_call: TRBV7-2

cdr3_aa: CASSWGSQPQHF
cdr3_nt: TGTGCCAGCAGTTGGGGGAGTCAGCCCCAGCATTTT
d_call: -
j_call: TRBJ1-5
clone_size: -
v_call: TRBV28

cdr3_aa: CASSLPRQGALNEQFF
cdr3_nt: TGTGCCAGCAGCTTGCCACGACAGGGGGCTTTGAATGAGCAGTTCTTC
d_call: TRBD1
j_call: TRBJ2-1
clone_size: -
v_call: TRBV7-9

cdr3_aa: CASSWTGDYNEQFF
cdr3_nt: TGTGCCAGCAGTTGGACAGGGGATTACAATGAGCAGTTCTTC
d_call: TRBD1
j_call: TRBJ2-1
clone_size: many
v_call: TRBV12-3/TRBV12-4

cdr3_aa: CASSTGAPGQGRTVNSPLHF
cdr3_nt: TGTGCCAGCAGTACCGGAGCTCCGGGACAGGGGCGAACCGTCAATTCACCCCTCCACTTT
d_call: TRBD1
j_call: TRBJ1-6
clone_size: medium-sized
v_call: TRBV6-5

cdr3_aa: CASSPDGNQPQHF
cdr3_nt: TGTGCCAGCAGCCCCGATGGCAATCAGCCCCAGCATTTT
d_call: -
j_call: TRBJ1-5
clone_size: -
v_call: TRBV3-1

cdr3_aa: CASSQDHGQPQHF
cdr3_nt: TGTGCCAGCAGCCAAGATCACGGTCAGCCCCAGCATTTT
d_call: -
j_call: TRBJ1-5
clone_size: medium-sized
v_call: TRBV4-2

cdr3_aa: CSVTPMNTEAFF
cdr3_nt: TGCAGCGTGACCCCCATGAACACTGAAGCTTTCTTT
d_call: -
j_call: TRBJ1-1
clone_size: -
v_call: TRBV29-1

cdr3_aa: CASSAGQGADNEQFF
cdr3_nt: TGTGCCAGCAGTGCGGGACAGGGGGCCGACAATGAGCAGTTCTTC
d_call: TRBD1
j_call: TRBJ2-1
clone_size: few
v_call: TRBV2

cdr3_aa: CASSSPGQGINEQYF
cdr3_nt: TGCGCCAGCAGCTCACCGGGACAGGGTATCAACGAGCAGTACTTC
d_call: TRBD1
j_call: TRBJ2-7
clone_size: -
v_call: TRBV5-1

cdr3_aa: CASSLGTGPTDTQYF
cdr3_nt: TGTGCCAGCAGCTTAGGGACAGGGCCCACAGATACGCAGTATTTT
d_call: TRBD1
j_call: TRBJ2-3
clone_size: medium-sized
v_call: TRBV7-6

cdr3_aa: CASSKGGQGSNYGYTF
cdr3_nt: TGTGCCAGCAGCAAAGGAGGACAGGGTTCGAACTATGGCTACACCTTC
d_call: -
j_call: TRBJ1-2
clone_size: medium-sized
v_call: TRBV21-1

cdr3_aa: CASTWDRSGGYTF
cdr3_nt: TGTGCCAGCACCTGGGACAGGTCTGGTGGCTACACCTTC
d_call: TRBD1
j_call: TRBJ1-2
clone_size: medium-sized
v_call: TRBV6-1

cdr3_aa: CASSRGPSNTEAFF
cdr3_nt: TGTGCCAGCAGCAGAGGGCCCTCGAACACTGAAGCTTTCTTT
d_call: -
j_call: TRBJ1-1
clone_size: medium-sized
v_call: TRBV7-2

cdr3_aa: CASIRTGGTEAFF
cdr3_nt: TGTGCCAGCATTCGGACAGGAGGCACTGAAGCTTTCTTT
d_call: TRBD1
j_call: TRBJ1-1
clone_size: medium-sized
v_call: TRBV6-2/TRBV6-3

cdr3_aa: CASSLVIAGGPGSYNEQFF
cdr3_nt: TGTGCCAGCAGCTTAGTGATAGCGGGGGGCCCGGGCTCCTACAATGAGCAGTTCTTC
d_call: TRBD2
j_call: TRBJ2-1
clone_size: medium-sized
v_call: TRBV7-9

cdr3_aa: CASSYTIAGQLYGYTF
cdr3_nt: TGTGCCAGCAGTTATACTATTGCGGGACAGCTCTATGGCTACACCTTC
d_call: TRBD1
j_call: TRBJ1-2
clone_size: medium-sized
v_call: TRBV25-1

cdr3_aa: CASSLGVSAEKLFF
cdr3_nt: TGTGCCAGCAGCTTAGGGGTTTCCGCTGAAAAACTGTTTTTT
d_call: -
j_call: TRBJ1-4
clone_size: medium-sized
v_call: TRBV7-2

cdr3_aa: CSARKGGDAETQYF
cdr3_nt: TGCAGTGCTAGAAAAGGGGGCGATGCCGAGACCCAGTACTTC
d_call: TRBD1
j_call: TRBJ2-5
clone_size: medium-sized
v_call: TRBV20-1

cdr3_aa: CASSSGTSHTGELFF
cdr3_nt: TGCGCCAGCAGCTCCGGGACTAGCCACACCGGGGAGCTGTTTTTT
d_call: TRBD2
j_call: TRBJ2-2
clone_size: medium-sized
v_call: TRBV5-1

cdr3_aa: CASSLGPNRPTNYGYTF
cdr3_nt: TGTGCCAGCAGCCTCGGACCCAACAGGCCCACTAACTATGGCTACACCTTC
d_call: -
j_call: TRBJ1-2
clone_size: medium-sized
v_call: TRBV6-5

cdr3_aa: CASSLALFGLHYEQYF
cdr3_nt: TGCGCCAGCAGCTTGGCTCTGTTCGGTCTACACTACGAGCAGTACTTC
d_call: -
j_call: TRBJ2-7
clone_size: medium-sized
v_call: TRBV5-1

cdr3_aa: CASSSSGTRDKRRLAKNIQYF
cdr3_nt: TGTGCCAGCAGCAGTTCCGGGACAAGGGATAAACGAAGACTAGCCAAAAACATTCAGTACTTC
d_call: -
j_call: TRBJ2-4
clone_size: large
v_call: TRBV21-1

cdr3_aa: CASSFPGGLSEQFF
cdr3_nt: TGTGCCAGCAGTTTTCCGGGGGGGTTGAGTGAGCAGTTCTTC
d_call: TRBD2
j_call: TRBJ2-1
clone_size: many
v_call: TRBV12-3/TRBV12-4

cdr3_aa: CSARGLQGGDGELFF
cdr3_nt: TGCAGTGCTAGAGGGTTGCAGGGGGGAGACGGGGAGCTGTTTTTT
d_call: -
j_call: TRBJ2-2
clone_size: -
v_call: TRBV20-1

cdr3_aa: CASSQGNYGYTF
cdr3_nt: TGTGCCAGCAGTCAGGGGAACTATGGCTACACCTTC
d_call: -
j_call: TRBJ1-2
clone_size: many
v_call: TRBV12-3/TRBV12-4

cdr3_aa: CASSLWGSGSYNEQFF
cdr3_nt: TGTGCCAGCAGCTTATGGGGCTCCGGCTCCTACAATGAGCAGTTCTTC
d_call: -
j_call: TRBJ2-1
clone_size: many
v_call: TRBV7-2

cdr3_aa: CSARFQGNTGELFF
cdr3_nt: TGCAGTGCTAGGTTCCAGGGGAACACCGGGGAGCTGTTTTTT
d_call: -
j_call: TRBJ2-2
clone_size: medium-sized
v_call: TRBV20-1

cdr3_aa: CASSRVRASSNNEQFF
cdr3_nt: TGTGCCAGCAGTAGGGTCAGGGCCTCTTCAAACAATGAGCAGTTCTTC
d_call: -
j_call: TRBJ2-1
clone_size: medium-sized
v_call: TRBV27

cdr3_aa: CASSFGSEQFF
cdr3_nt: TGTGCCAGCAGTTTTGGCAGTGAGCAGTTCTTC
d_call: -
j_call: TRBJ2-1
clone_size: many
v_call: TRBV12-3/TRBV12-4